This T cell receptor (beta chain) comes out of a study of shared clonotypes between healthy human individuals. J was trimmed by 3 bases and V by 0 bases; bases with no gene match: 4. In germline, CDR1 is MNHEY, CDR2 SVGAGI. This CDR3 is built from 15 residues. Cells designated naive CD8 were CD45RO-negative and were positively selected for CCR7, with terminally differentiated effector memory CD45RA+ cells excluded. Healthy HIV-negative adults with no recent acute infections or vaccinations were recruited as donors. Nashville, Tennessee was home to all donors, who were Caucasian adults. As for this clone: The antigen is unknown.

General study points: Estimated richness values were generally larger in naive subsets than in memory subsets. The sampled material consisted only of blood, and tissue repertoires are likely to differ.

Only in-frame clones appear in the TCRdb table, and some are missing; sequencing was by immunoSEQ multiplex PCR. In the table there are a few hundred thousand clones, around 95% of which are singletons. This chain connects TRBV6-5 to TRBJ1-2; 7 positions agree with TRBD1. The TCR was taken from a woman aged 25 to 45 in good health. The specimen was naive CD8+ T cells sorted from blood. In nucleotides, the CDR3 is TGTGCCAGCAGTTACTCGGAGGGACAGCACTATGGCTACACCTTC. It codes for CASSYSEGQHYGYTF.